This TCR beta chain was obtained from a study of control samples from healthy donors and cancer patients. Sequencing was performed with immunoSEQ multiplex PCR; in TCRdb, only in-frame clones are kept and a portion is missing. Here the sample spans some 140,000 clones, around 95% being singletons. Unmatched junction bases numbered 8, after V lost 4 bases and J lost 5 bases. The CDR3 is 15 residues long. Germline V gene data show CDR1 as MGHRA and CDR2 as YSYEKL. A single count supports this clone. This TCR was recovered from a man in his forties in good health. The genes are TRBV4-1 and TRBJ2-7, with 10 nucleotides matching TRBD1. Sample: blood. CDR3 nucleotide sequence: TGCGCCAGCAGCCGGCCCGGGACAGGGGCCCACGAGCAGTACTTC. It translates to CASSRPGTGAHEQYF.